This T cell receptor (beta chain) was retrieved from a study of blood T cell repertoires in COVID-19. Trimming cost V 5 bases and J 4 bases; bases outside gene matches: 4. The germline CDR1 and CDR2 sequences are SGHTA and FQGNSA. The CDR3 loop spans 15 amino acids. This table comes from immunoSEQ multiplex PCR, and its TCRdb copy is limited to in-frame clones, with some not included. The profile shows roughly 100,000 clones, around 88% of them singletons. Seattle patients were enrolled while actively infected and followed longitudinally. The chain recombines TRBV7-2 with TRBJ2-1, with TRBD2 matching 11 bases. The sequenced sample was peripheral blood. The TCR sequence derives from a man aged 50-59 years with COVID-19, enrolled during active disease. CDR3 DNA sequence: TGTGCCAGCAGCATCCGGACTAGCGGGTACAATGAGCAGTTCTTC. Translation gives CASSIRTSGYNEQFF. The full variable domain, with the rest looked up from reference TRBV7-2 and TRBJ2-1, is GAGVSQSPSNKVTEKGKDVELRCDPISGHTALYWYRQSLGQGLEFLIYFQGNSAPDKSGLPSDRFSAERTGGSVSTLTIQRTQQEDSAVYLCASSIRTSGYNEQFFGPGTRLTVL.